The 29 T cell receptor beta chains reported below all come from one sample, sequenced in a study of blood T cells in healthy people across ages. With a J-beta primer mix and a sample-barcoded 5' primer, a second PCR ran about 7 to 12 cycles. One entry per CDR3 protein, called by TCRdb with MiXCR from the 5' RACE reads. The data show hundreds of thousands of distinct CDR3 sequences, 22% seen once. Sequenced input: blood. All receptors derive from a man aged 65 to 79 in good health.

The table lists this clonotype with a few counts. The chain is built from TRBV2 and TRBJ2-6; tentative D call: TRBD2 (6 bases). Trimming cost V 7 bases and J 1 base, with 14 bases left between them. Germline V gives CDR1 SNHLY, CDR2 FYNNEI. The CDR3 totals 16 residues. Written as DNA, the CDR3 is TGTGCCAGCAATTGGCTAGCGAGGTCTGGGGCCAACGTCCTGACTTTC. It specifies CASNWLARSGANVLTF. The full variable domain, rest sourced from reference TRBV2 and TRBJ2-6, is EPEVTQTPSHQVTQMGQEVILRCVPISNHLYFYWYRQILGQKVEFLVSFYNNEISEKSEIFDDQFSVERPDGSNFTLKIRSTKLEDSAMYFCASNWLARSGANVLTFGAGSRLTVL.

The chain combines TRBV27 with TRBJ1-1; tentatively, D is TRBD1 (6 bases). The CDR3 totals 15 residues. Per germline, CDR1 MNHEY and CDR2 SMNVEV (reference sequence). V lost 3 bases and J lost 7, with 18 bases in between. The CDR3 coding sequence is TGTGCCAGCAGTTTCATGGGGGGCTTGAGCGGTGAAGCTTTCTTT. Its protein is CASSFMGGLSGEAFF.

The chain joins TRBV20-1 to TRBJ2-3; D unresolved. CDR1 and CDR2 from the germline V gene are DFQATT and SNEGSKA (reference sequence). The CDR3 covers 13 residues. The V gene lost 2 bases and the J gene lost 1 base, with 7 bases spanning the gap. The CDR3 nucleotides are TGCAGTGCTAGACAGTCAGGCACAGATACGCAGTATTTT. Translation gives CSARQSGTDTQYF.

This clonotype has only a few counts. V gene TRBV6-2 or TRBV6-3 combines with J gene TRBJ2-7; D is undetermined. Germline V gene sequence: CDR1 MNHEY, CDR2 SVGEGT. The CDR3 runs to 11 residues. The germline V and J ends were trimmed by 6 bases and 6 bases, with 9 bases remaining between them. The DNA for the CDR3 is TGTGCCAGCAGGTCTTCGGGCGAGCAGTACGTC. This translates into CASRSSGEQYV.

The rearrangement joins TRBV3-1 to TRBJ2-5; tentative D call: TRBD2 (6 bases). Near its end, the DNA agrees better with TRBJ2-1, so the J call may be wrong. CDR3 length: 19 amino acids. CDR1 LGHDT and CDR2 YNNKEL come from the germline V gene (reference sequence). The CDR3 DNA reads as TGTGCCAGCAGCAAAAGAGGGCTAGCGAGGATGGGTCTAGGCAATGAGCAGTTCTTC. Residues: CASSKRGLARMGLGNEQFF.

This chain connects TRBV18 to TRBJ1-6; D uncertain. Germline CDR1 KGHSH, CDR2 LQKENI. With 4 bases removed from V and 8 bases from J, the gap between germline ends came to 6 bases. This CDR3 has 12 residues. The CDR3: CASSHSDSPLHF. The CDR3 DNA is TGTGCCAGCTCACATTCGGATTCACCCCTCCACTTT. The full variable domain, rest sourced from reference TRBV18 and TRBJ1-6, is NAGVMQNPRHLVRRRGQEARLRCSPMKGHSHVYWYRQLPEEGLKFMVYLQKENIIDESGMPKERFSAEFPKEGPSILRIQQVVRGDSAAYFCASSHSDSPLHFGNGTRLTVT.

This clonotype was picked up many times. V usage is TRBV15 and J usage is TRBJ1-4, with D tentatively TRBD1 (5 bases). V lost 0 bases and J lost 0, with 8 bases in between. The germline gives CDR1 LNHNV, CDR2 YYDKDF (reference sequence). This CDR3 has 16 amino acids. The CDR3: CATSRDLGATNEKLFF. Here the CDR3 DNA reads TGTGCCACCAGCAGAGATTTGGGGGCAACTAATGAAAAACTGTTTTTT.

This clonotype appeared a few times. This chain joins TRBV12-3 or TRBV12-4 and TRBJ2-3; 7 nucleotides align to TRBD2. With 4 bases clipped from V and 0 bases from J, the junction kept 13 bases outside the gene matches. The CDR3 has 18 amino acids. The CDR3 DNA sequence: TGTGCCAGCAGTTATGCCCAGGGTACTAGCGCCAGCACAGATACGCAGTATTTT. Translation: CASSYAQGTSASTDTQYF.

This chain links TRBV6-4 with TRBJ2-1; 13 bases line up with TRBD2. CDR1 and CDR2 (germline): MRHNA, SNTAGT. The CDR3 contains 18 residues. V was pared by 1 base and J by 3 bases, with 6 bases of the junction left unmatched. CDR3 protein: CASSDWTSGGKLYNEQFF. CDR3 sequence (DNA): TGTGCCAGCAGTGACTGGACTAGCGGGGGAAAACTCTACAATGAGCAGTTCTTC.

This clonotype was found a few times. The V and J genes are TRBV7-8 and TRBJ2-5; no definite D call. The J call may be mistaken, given a closer DNA end match to TRBJ2-7. Germline lookup yields CDR1 SGHVS and CDR2 FQNEAQ. This CDR3 is built from 12 residues. The DNA of the CDR3 is TGTGCCAGCAGCTTACAGTGGCACGAGCAGTACTTC. Translating it yields CASSLQWHEQYF.

In its sample, this clonotype was seen a few times. The chain carries TRBV5-1 and TRBJ1-1; D is ambiguous. The CDR3 runs 14 residues. Looked up from germline, CDR1 is SGHRS and CDR2 is YFSETQ. The V gene lost 4 bases and the J gene lost 1 base, with 11 bases spanning the gap. The CDR3 is CASSQNTENTEAFF. In DNA, the CDR3 is TGCGCCAGCAGCCAGAACACTGAGAACACTGAAGCTTTCTTT.

Only a few counts were recorded for this clonotype. The V gene is TRBV15, the J gene TRBJ2-5; D is unresolved. CDR3 size: 16 residues. Germline CDR1 is LNHNV and CDR2 is YYDKDF (reference sequence). Deletions cut 0 bases from V and 0 bases from J, with 11 bases between. CDR3 sequence: CATSRDHSRHQETQYF. CDR3 DNA sequence: TGTGCCACCAGCAGAGATCACAGCCGCCACCAAGAGACCCAGTACTTC. Full variable domain (missing parts from reference TRBV15 and TRBJ2-5): DAMVIQNPRYQVTQFGKPVTLSCSQTLNHNVMYWYQQKSSQAPKLLFHYYDKDFNNEADTPDNFQSRRPNTSFCFLDIRSPGLGDTAMYLCATSRDHSRHQETQYFGPGTRLLVL.

The rearrangement joins TRBV21-1 to TRBJ2-7. TRBV21-1 is shown as a pseudogene. This CDR3 has 13 amino acids. CDR3: CASSKGWSYEQYF. The CDR3 DNA follows: TGTGCCAGCAGCAAAGGGTGGTCCTACGAGCAGTACTTC.

The chain has TRBV29-1 and TRBJ1-1; D perhaps matches TRBD1 (5 bases). This CDR3 has 14 residues. Germline-derived CDR1 and CDR2 are SQVTM and ANQGSEA. V was clipped by 1 base and J by 0 bases, with 9 bases between them. CDR3 sequence reads: CSVEVRALNTEAFF. For the CDR3, the DNA is TGCAGCGTTGAAGTCAGGGCTTTGAACACTGAAGCTTTCTTT.

This clonotype has a handful of counts. V gene TRBV29-1 combines with J gene TRBJ2-1, with D possibly TRBD2 on 7 matching bases. Germline values: CDR1 SQVTM, CDR2 ANQGSEA. CDR3 length: 18 amino acids. V was clipped by 3 bases and J by 0 bases, with 21 bases between them. In nucleotides, the CDR3 is TGCAGCGTTGAGAGGGGATGGGAGGGGGTCAGCTCCTACAATGAGCAGTTCTTC. It yields the protein CSVERGWEGVSSYNEQFF.

The table lists this clonotype with a few counts. The rearrangement uses TRBV7-9 and TRBJ1-6; D gene unclear. Germline loops: CDR1 SEHNR, CDR2 FQNEAQ (reference sequence). This CDR3 is 14 amino acids long. V shed 10 bases and J shed 9 bases, with 19 bases lying between them. CDR3 protein: CATRAAVSFSPLHF. CDR3 DNA sequence: TGTGCCACCCGTGCGGCCGTTTCCTTTTCACCCCTCCACTTT.

This clonotype was picked up a small number of times. The V and J genes are TRBV3-1 and TRBJ2-5, with 14 bases aligning to TRBD2. V gave up 1 base and J gave up 5 bases; unmatched junction bases: 3. CDR1 LGHDT and CDR2 YNNKEL come from the germline V gene (reference sequence). CDR3 size: 16 residues. CDR3 in amino acids: CASSQGLAGGLETQYF. CDR3 DNA: TGTGCCAGCAGCCAAGGACTAGCGGGGGGGCTCGAGACCCAGTACTTC.

This clonotype was observed many times. This sequence joins TRBV28 and TRBJ2-7; TRBD1 might be the D (6 bases). From germline, CDR1 is MDHEN and CDR2 SYDVKM. The CDR3 totals 16 residues. The V end lost 6 bases, the J end lost 0 bases, and 18 bases lay between the germline ends. The chain's CDR3 is CASRIGGLAGSYEQYF. CDR3 coding DNA: TGTGCCAGCAGAATAGGGGGTTTGGCGGGCTCCTACGAGCAGTACTTC.

The chain is built from TRBV12-3 or TRBV12-4 and TRBJ2-5; weak D call: TRBD2 (6 bases). This CDR3 is built from 14 residues. Trimming removed 3 bases at V and 4 bases at J, with 12 bases between. CDR3 loop: CASSLGTLGETQYF. CDR3 DNA sequence: TGTGCCAGCAGTTTGGGGACTTTGGGAGAGACCCAGTACTTC.

This clonotype was observed at least ten times. In DNA form, the CDR3 reads TGCAGCGTTGAAGAGGTACCCCAAGCCCAAGAGACCCAGTACTTC. Protein sequence: CSVEEVPQAQETQYF. The chain couples TRBV29-1 to TRBJ2-5; D is unresolved. Germline assignment: CDR1 SQVTM and CDR2 ANQGSEA. V was clipped by 0 bases and J by 1 base, with 12 bases between them. The CDR3 consists of 15 residues.

The chain couples TRBV4-3 to TRBJ2-7, with 7 bases that match TRBD2. The DNA end lines up better with TRBJ2-5; the J call may be wrong. Germline V gene data show CDR1 as LGHNA and CDR2 as YSLEER. The CDR3 loop spans 14 amino acids. CDR3 sequence: CASSQDPGGETQYF. The DNA of the CDR3 is TGCGCCAGCAGCCAAGATCCGGGGGGAGAGACCCAGTACTTC.

The CDR3 nucleotides are TGCAGTGCTAGCAAACTAGCGCGAAGCTCCTACGAGCAGTACGTC. Translating gives CSASKLARSSYEQYV. This chain uses TRBV20-1 with TRBJ2-7; the match to TRBD2 covers 7 bases. The CDR3 contains 15 residues. CDR1 is DFQATT, CDR2 SNEGSKA, per germline (reference sequence). The V segment lost 3 bases and the J segment 0 bases; nucleotides outside the gene matches: 8.

The V call is TRBV28, the J call TRBJ2-5, with D possibly matching TRBD2 (7 bases). The CDR3 loop spans 16 amino acids. The germline CDR1 and CDR2 sequences are MDHEN and SYDVKM. Trimming left V 2 bases short and J 6 bases short, with 19 bases between. Here the CDR3 reads CASSLSRRGADKTQYF. Here the CDR3 DNA reads TGTGCCAGCAGTTTAAGCCGCCGGGGGGCTGACAAGACCCAGTACTTC.

The rearrangement links TRBV4-2 to TRBJ2-3, with D hard to call. Trimming left V 0 bases short and J 5 bases short, with 9 bases between. The CDR3 is made up of 14 amino acids. The germline CDR1 and CDR2 sequences are LGHNA and YNFKEQ. CDR3 bases: TGTGCCAGCAGCCAAGATTCCTTTCAAGATACGCAGTATTTT. It specifies CASSQDSFQDTQYF.

The chain has TRBV6-6 and TRBJ1-2, with 7 bases matching TRBD1. The J segment lost 4 bases and the V segment lost 2 bases, leaving 7 bases of the junction unmatched. The germline V gene has CDR1 MNHNY and CDR2 SVGAGI (reference sequence). This CDR3 comprises 15 residues. CDR3 sequence: CASSYVTGPLYGYTF. The CDR3 bases are TGTGCCAGCAGTTACGTGACAGGGCCCCTCTATGGCTACACCTTC.

This clonotype has a handful of counts. This chain connects TRBV18 to TRBJ2-3; 10 nucleotides line up with TRBD2. Germline CDR1 is KGHSH and CDR2 is LQKENI. This CDR3 spans 16 amino acids. After removal of 5 bases from V and 6 bases from J, the junction contained 11 bases not matched to a gene. The DNA for the CDR3 is TGTGCCAGCTCAATTCGCCCACTAGCGGGGCTCGATACGCAGTATTTT. The encoded protein is CASSIRPLAGLDTQYF.

The V call is TRBV27, the J call TRBJ1-4, with 7 bases matching TRBD1. CDR3 length equals 14 residues. The germline V gene has CDR1 MNHEY and CDR2 SMNVEV (reference sequence). J lost 10 bases, V lost 5 bases, and 10 bases had no gene match. The chain's CDR3 is CASSRPGGSGKLFF. In DNA, the CDR3 is TGTGCCAGCAGTAGGCCAGGGGGGTCCGGAAAACTGTTTTTT.

The rearrangement links TRBV3-1 to TRBJ1-2; weak D call: TRBD1 (5 bases). Germline CDR1 reads LGHDT; CDR2 reads YNNKEL (reference sequence). Between the trimmed V and J ends, which lost 8 bases and 0 bases, there was a span of 16 bases. The CDR3 totals 15 residues. CDR3 residues: CASGRGEGTNYGYTF. For the CDR3, the DNA is TGTGCCAGCGGCCGCGGCGAGGGGACTAACTATGGCTACACCTTC.

The chain uses TRBV6-2 or TRBV6-3 and TRBJ2-1; TRBD2 agrees at 8 bases. Looked up from germline, CDR1 is MNHEY and CDR2 is SVGEGT. Losses at the gene ends were 2 bases for V and 6 bases for J; bases not matched to a gene: 3. There are 14 residues in the CDR3. CDR3 bases: TGTGCCAGCAGTTACCCCGGGGGGGCCAATGAGCAGTTCTTC. Translating gives CASSYPGGANEQFF.